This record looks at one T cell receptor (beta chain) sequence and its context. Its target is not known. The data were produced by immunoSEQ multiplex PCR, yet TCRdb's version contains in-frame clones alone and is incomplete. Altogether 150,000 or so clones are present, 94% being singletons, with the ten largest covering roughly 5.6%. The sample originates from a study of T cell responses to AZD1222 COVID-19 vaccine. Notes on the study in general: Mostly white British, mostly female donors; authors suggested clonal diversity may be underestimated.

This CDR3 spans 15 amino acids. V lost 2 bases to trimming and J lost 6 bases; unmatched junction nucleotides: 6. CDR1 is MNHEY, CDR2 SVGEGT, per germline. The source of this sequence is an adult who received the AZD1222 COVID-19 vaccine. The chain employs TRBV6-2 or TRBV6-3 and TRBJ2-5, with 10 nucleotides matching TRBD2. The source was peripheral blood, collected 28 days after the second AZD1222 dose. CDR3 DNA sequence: TGTGCCAGCAGTTACCAGCGGGAGGGCCGGAAGACCCAGTACTTC. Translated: CASSYQREGRKTQYF.